This T cell receptor (beta chain) was observed in a study of PD-1 blockade in classical Hodgkin lymphoma. Points from the study as a whole: CD4+ but not CD8+ TCR diversity rose significantly by C4D1. Newly diagnosed patients were reported to exhibit reduced baseline TCR diversity relative to healthy donors.

Every single patient, without exception, relapsed after autologous stem cell transplantation, and brentuximab vedotin exposure varied. A remark on this clone: Antigen: not known.

There are 15 residues in the CDR3. Germline CDR1 reads MNHNY; CDR2 reads SVGAGI (reference sequence). V lost 0 bases and J lost 4, with 12 bases in between. TCRdb keeps only in-frame clones here, not all; method: immunoSEQ multiplex PCR. The repertoire consists of about 41,000 clones, with roughly 80% occurring once and the leading ten covering around 20%. The sequence was collected from a human donor with classical Hodgkin lymphoma. V is TRBV6-6 and J is TRBJ1-2; D may be TRBD1 (5 bases). The sample consisted of peripheral blood mononuclear cells (PBMCs), taken at baseline. The CDR3 DNA reads as TGTGCCAGCAGTTACTCGTCCGCAGGGATCTATGGCTACACCTTC. It codes for CASSYSSAGIYGYTF.